This T cell receptor (beta chain) comes out of a study of Ad26.COV2.S vaccination and SARS-CoV-2 variants. As for the study in general: Administration of Ad26.COV2.S was intramuscular, either once or twice 56 days apart.

Sample treatment: 15 to 20 received Ad26.COV2.S at low or high dose, single or two shots; roughly five received placebo; per-sample allocation not given. Following the first vaccine or placebo injection, samples were taken on day 63. This clone was counted between two and nine times. Its specificity is not known. Other DNA sequences within the sample encode an identical CDR3. This table comes from immunoSEQ multiplex PCR, and its TCRdb copy is limited to in-frame clones, with some not included. The sample has hundreds of thousands of clones, roughly 90% seen once; the top ten hold about 1.5%. Unmatched junction bases numbered 8, after V lost 7 bases and J lost 8 bases. CDR3 length: 13 amino acids. Findings and limits, study-wide: The analyses of TCR breadth and depth may have understated the size of total T cell responses.

This chain links TRBV12-3 or TRBV12-4 with TRBJ1-2, with 9 bases aligning to TRBD1. The specimen was peripheral blood, collected in a trial of Ad26.COV2.S vaccine versus placebo. The source of this sequence is a person aged 18-60 years who received the Ad26.COV2.S COVID-19 vaccine or a placebo. Here the CDR3 reads CASNPGQGYGYTF. In nucleotides, the CDR3 is TGTGCCAGCAACCCGGGACAGGGATACGGCTACACCTTC.